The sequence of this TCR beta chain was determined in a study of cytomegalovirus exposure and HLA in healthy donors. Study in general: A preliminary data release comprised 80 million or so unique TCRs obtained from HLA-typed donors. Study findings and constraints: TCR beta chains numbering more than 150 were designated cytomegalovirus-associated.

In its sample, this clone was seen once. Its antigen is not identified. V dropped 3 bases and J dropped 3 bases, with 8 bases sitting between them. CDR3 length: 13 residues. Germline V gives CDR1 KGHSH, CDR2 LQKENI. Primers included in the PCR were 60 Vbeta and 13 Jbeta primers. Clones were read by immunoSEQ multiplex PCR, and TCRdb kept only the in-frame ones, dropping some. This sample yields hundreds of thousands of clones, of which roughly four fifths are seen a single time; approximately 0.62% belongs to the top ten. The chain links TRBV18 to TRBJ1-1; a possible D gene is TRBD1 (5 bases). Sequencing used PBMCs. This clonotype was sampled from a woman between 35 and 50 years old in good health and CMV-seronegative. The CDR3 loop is CASSPDRDTEAFF. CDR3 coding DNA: TGTGCCAGCTCACCCGACAGAGACACTGAAGCTTTCTTT.